The clone carrying this TCR beta chain was seen only a few times. These data belong to a study of T cell repertoires in cytomegalovirus infection. TCRdb called the reads again in MiXCR, with one record for every CDR3 protein. This sample carries nearly 450,000 distinct CDR3 sequences, 31% of them seen once, and the ten largest clones take roughly an eighth. Germline CDR1 reads SGHNT; CDR2 reads YYREEE (reference sequence). V trimming: 4 bases; J trimming: 1 base; junction bases outside the gene matches: 7. The CDR3 is made up of 16 amino acids. The sequence came from a human donor in good health (CMV status not recorded). Some clones in this sample may be carry-over from other donors' samples. The chain couples TRBV5-4 to TRBJ1-1, with 10 bases matching TRBD1. Specimen: PBMCs. CDR3 amino acids: CASSLGGQGPNTEAFF. As DNA, the CDR3 is TGTGCCAGCAGCCTAGGGGGACAGGGGCCGAACACTGAAGCTTTCTTT.